This T cell receptor (beta chain) was sequenced for a study of identical twins. The CDR3 runs 18 residues. V was shortened by 0 bases and J by 0 bases, with 18 bases between the two germline ends. The germline CDR1 and CDR2 sequences are SQVTM and ANQGSEA. TCRdb ran MiXCR on the 5' RACE reads and lists one entry per CDR3 protein. The data contain hundreds of thousands of distinct CDR3 sequences, more than 9% of them singletons. This clonotype was detected a few times. These data were likewise used in another study, on yellow fever vaccine responses in identical twins.

Input material: PBMCs. This TCR was recovered from a woman under 30 in good health. This chain uses TRBV29-1 with TRBJ2-4, with no clear D. The CDR3 sequence is CSVEDPAGSQLAKNIQYF. DNA for the CDR3: TGCAGCGTTGAAGATCCGGCCGGGTCTCAACTAGCCAAAAACATTCAGTACTTC.